This T cell receptor (beta chain) stems from a study of T cell changes during pregnancy in multiple sclerosis. Assay used: immunoSEQ multiplex PCR; TCRdb lists only in-frame clones, some missing. The table includes around 100,000 clones, about 93% detected once. CDR3 length equals 17 residues. Losses at the gene ends were 3 bases for V and 5 bases for J; bases not matched to a gene: 12. In germline, CDR1 is SNHLY, CDR2 FYNNEI. This clonotype originated in a female donor with multiple sclerosis, enrolled in a pregnancy study. The sample here was peripheral blood, taken in the third trimester of pregnancy. The rearrangement joins TRBV2 to TRBJ1-2, with TRBD1 matching 10 bases. CDR3 nucleotides: TGTGCCAGCAGTGACCGGGACAGGGGTATGGTAGGGTATGGCTACACCTTC. Protein: CASSDRDRGMVGYGYTF.